The present T cell receptor (beta chain) was sequenced within a study of T cell changes during pregnancy in multiple sclerosis (dated by TCRdb to the late 2010s). In terms of the full investigation: Changes in the T cell repertoire over the course of pregnancy were examined in this study in women with multiple sclerosis.

The receptor library was made with the immunoSEQ multiplex PCR assay. Imported from immuneACCESS, the table was reduced by TCRdb to in-frame sequences with V and J called. These copies leave out some clones; in studies compared against another copy, an unresolved V gene accounts for under half, and the cause of the remainder is not known. The table for this sample lists more than 95,000 clones; almost 95% of them were counted only once. The biggest ten clones account for about 0.88% of the sample. From a lookup of the germline V gene (reference sequence), CDR1 and CDR2 are LNHDA and SQIVND. The CDR3, from cysteine to phenylalanine, totals 14 residues. Solely the CDR3 DNA is kept, with 42 bases framed from the first base. Trimming removed 3 bases from V and 6 bases from J; the gene matches leave 6 bases unexplained. In the case of this clone: This receptor's antigen is unknown. No per-base quality is available; no much larger clone lies one base away.

The V gene is TRBV19 and the J gene is TRBJ1-2; TRBD1 aligns with 8 central bases. The TCR originated in a female donor with multiple sclerosis, enrolled in a pregnancy study. Source: peripheral blood, taken after pregnancy. The nucleotides read TGTGCCAGTAGTATCGCAGGACAGGGACATGGCTACACCTTC. This translates into CASSIAGQGHGYTF.